What follows describes a single TCR beta chain. The antigen is undetermined. The sample originates from a study of T cells after posttransplantation cyclophosphamide. Whole-study results and caveats: Blood and skin or GI T cell repertoires showed limited TRB overlap.

Treatment was busulfan-fludarabine conditioning, a marrow graft, and cyclophosphamide on days +3 and +4. Trimming took 4 bases from V and 4 from J; bases not matched to a gene: 9. The CDR3 runs to 16 residues. Germline V gives CDR1 ENHRY, CDR2 SYGVKD. Profiled with immunoSEQ multiplex PCR; TCRdb holds only in-frame clones, not every one. The table records under 7,000 clones, about 91% of them present only once. This receptor was taken from a female patient aged 45-60 years who received an allogeneic stem cell transplant from a related donor, was CMV-positive, and had no GVHD. Some T cells may be transferred from the graft donor. This sample comprised PBMCs, obtained approximately 1,500 days after allogeneic stem cell transplant with posttransplant cyclophosphamide. The chain employs TRBV10-3 and TRBJ2-1, with 8 bases aligning to TRBD2. The CDR3 DNA is TGTGCCATCAGTGCCACCGGGACTAGTTCTTACAATGAGCAGTTCTTC. Translation: CAISATGTSSYNEQFF.